This T cell receptor beta chain was recorded in a study of T cells in Graves' hyperthyroidism and ophthalmopathy. The V and J ends lost 3 bases and 14 bases respectively, with 19 bases between them. CDR1 is SEHNR, CDR2 FQNEAQ, per germline (reference sequence). The CDR3 extends over 13 amino acids. Amplification of TCR beta CDR3 regions used RNA as the template. HTBI primers were employed in a first-round RT-PCR of the TCR CDR3. TCRdb reprocessed the multiplex PCR reads with MiXCR, giving one entry per CDR3 protein. Of about 560,000 distinct CDR3 sequences in the sample, just over 45% are singletons; the top ten hold approximately 8.2%.

Sequenced sample: peripheral blood or thyroid tissue (not recorded which). This TCR was recovered from a woman aged 18-29 years with Graves' hyperthyroidism. The chain employs TRBV7-9 and TRBJ1-2; the D is unclear. The CDR3 DNA is TGTGCCAGCAGCTTGGTAGGGCCGGCGGATTGGACCTTC. Translated, it gives CASSLVGPADWTF.